This T cell receptor beta chain was identified during a study of T cell clonality in common variable immunodeficiency (dated by TCRdb to 2013 to 2016). CDR1 and CDR2 are read off the germline V gene (reference sequence) as SEHNR and FQNEAQ. Including the terminal cysteine and phenylalanine, the CDR3 comprises 15 residues. Part of the CDR3 DNA is given, 36 bases translated from base 1. Trimming removed 1 base from V and 1 base from J; the gene matches leave 3 bases unexplained. Points the paper makes about the study in general: Reportedly, TCRbeta sequences from CVID had fewer deletions and N-nucleotide insertions, and highly modified clones with 13 or more V deletions were absent from CVID. It was noted by the authors that sequencing of the repertoires of T cell subpopulations would be needed to clarify the cause of the increased clonality in CVID. Patient heterogeneity within the CVID cohort put limits on correlating repertoire features with clinical complications. Fewer TCRbeta clones were shared among CVID subjects than among healthy controls (p < 0.0001). Even though DNA input was equal, the average per sample came to about 74,000 unique sequences for controls compared with approximately 30,000 for CVID samples. Increased TCRbeta clonality was found in CVID subjects compared with healthy controls (t-test p = 0.018), with the increase being most characteristic of about a third of subjects.

This clone was counted between two and nine times. The antigen it binds to is not known. With the read ending 3 residues before the CDR3 end, the germline J gene is used to fill in that end. Standard criteria, namely reduction of serum IgG, IgA and/or IgM below the normal range together with specific antibody deficiency, were applied for the diagnosis of CVID. A total of roughly 45 subjects (approximately 15 female and roughly 30 male; age range about 8 to 65 years, mean age about 40) were included in the CVID group. Most CVID patients and most healthy controls were of Caucasian heritage. At the time of study participation, every CVID subject had been on replacement immunoglobulin therapy for at least one year. No CVID subject was ill or taking immunomodulatory or immunosuppressive medication when blood was collected. Heparinized peripheral whole blood samples of about 4.5 to 8 ml were collected from each donor. TCRbeta CDR3 repertoires were sequenced from genomic DNA of adults with common variable immune deficiency (CVID) and healthy adult controls. Diluted blood was density-centrifuged over Hypaque 1077 or Ficoll-Paque to isolate peripheral blood mononuclear cells. Genomic DNA was obtained from unsorted mononuclear cells using either Qiagen column purification or a centrifugation-based method.

For sequencing, equivalent amounts of genomic DNA were input from CVID and control samples. For every sample, a 60 bp segment covering the rearranged TCRbeta CDR3 region was amplified and then sequenced. The immunoSEQ assay, a bias-corrected multiplex PCR combined with high-throughput sequencing, was used for TCRbeta amplification. Concerning the study's data processing: Every unique nucleotide sequence was considered a clone and was annotated with V, D and J genes, copy number and frequency. Sequences were labeled productive if in frame, and non-productive if out of frame or containing stop codons. Clonality was calculated from Shannon's entropy as previously described. Mean CDR3 Kyte-Doolittle hydropathy was derived from the predicted amino acid sequences of productive clones. The R hclust function was used to hierarchically cluster scaled V gene usage with Manhattan distance and complete linkage. Clone sharing by CDR3 amino acid sequence was assessed by resampling 12 repertoires per group over 100 rounds. Repertoires were searched for 70 published EBV-specific and nearly 250 published CMV-specific TCRbeta sequences. Analysis left out a couple of CVID samples that produced under 10,000 sequences, so some 45 CVID repertoires remained. As stored in TCRdb, this immuneACCESS dataset retains in-frame rearrangements with V and J assigned. A fraction of the clones does not appear; measured against another copy, unresolved V genes explain less than half of the discrepancy, and the remainder lacks a known reason. V, J and clone size are taken as reported in that table, and D and trimming were inferred from the DNA itself. This sample includes about 26,000 clones, and none of them was observed just once. The top ten clonotypes cover 3.5% to 4.5% of the sample.

The specimen sequenced was peripheral blood mononuclear cells. The chain was built from TRBV7-9 and TRBJ2-5; 7 junctional bases match TRBD1. The clonotype comes from a human donor with common variable immunodeficiency. CDR3 bases read: TGTGCCAGCAGCTTAGTCGGGACAGCCCAAGAGACC. This translates into CASSLVGTAQET. In full, the CDR3 reads CASSLVGTAQETQYF.